This is a list of T cell receptor beta chains from one sample in a study of long-term antiretroviral therapy in people with HIV. Assay: immunoSEQ multiplex PCR; the TCRdb copy retains only in-frame clones and omits some. Of about 17,000 clones detected, more than 75% appear once; the ten largest clones hold about 12%. This specimen consisted of unsorted PBMCs, obtained 6.9 years after starting antiretroviral therapy. The receptor source for this set is a man in his forties or fifties with HIV. The CDR3 runs from the conserved cysteine through the conserved F or W. D genes are given only for firm matches. Rows may omit the clone size; those that give it use once, few, many or a size class.

J gene: TRBJ2-7; D gene: NA; CDR3 length: 14; V gene: TRBV10-3; clone size: few; CDR3 protein: CAISESSGVGEQYF; CDR3 DNA: TGTGCCATCAGTGAGTCCTCAGGGGTGGGAGAGCAGTACTTC
J gene: TRBJ1-5; D gene: NA; CDR3 length: 16; V gene: TRBV14; clone size: NA; CDR3 protein: CASSKRQPYSNQPQHF; CDR3 DNA: TGTGCCAGCAGCAAACGACAGCCATATAGCAATCAGCCCCAGCATTTT
J gene: TRBJ2-1; D gene: NA; CDR3 length: 14; V gene: TRBV9; clone size: once; CDR3 protein: CASSVGLAVNEQFF; CDR3 DNA: TGTGCCAGCAGCGTAGGTCTAGCAGTCAATGAGCAGTTCTTC
J gene: TRBJ2-1; D gene: NA; CDR3 length: 13; V gene: TRBV5-1; clone size: NA; CDR3 protein: CASSYGLGNEQFF; CDR3 DNA: TGCGCCAGCAGCTACGGACTCGGCAATGAGCAGTTCTTC
J gene: TRBJ2-7; D gene: TRBD1; CDR3 length: 15; V gene: TRBV7-3; clone size: once; CDR3 protein: CASSFRTGHRDEQYF; CDR3 DNA: TGTGCCAGCAGCTTCCGGACAGGCCACAGGGACGAGCAGTACTTC
J gene: TRBJ2-4; D gene: TRBD2; CDR3 length: 17; V gene: TRBV28; clone size: NA; CDR3 protein: CASTSWAVAGAQNIQYF; CDR3 DNA: TGTGCCAGCACCTCTTGGGCGGTCGCGGGAGCCCAAAACATTCAGTACTTC
J gene: TRBJ2-1; D gene: TRBD2; CDR3 length: 14; V gene: TRBV19; clone size: few; CDR3 protein: CATLAGGPVNEQFF; CDR3 DNA: TGTGCCACTTTAGCGGGAGGGCCGGTCAATGAGCAGTTCTTC
J gene: TRBJ2-1; D gene: NA; CDR3 length: 10; V gene: TRBV29-1; clone size: NA; CDR3 protein: CSVGLERLFF; CDR3 DNA: TGCAGCGTCGGGCTGGAGAGGCTGTTCTTC
J gene: TRBJ2-1; D gene: TRBD2; CDR3 length: 17; V gene: TRBV11-3; clone size: NA; CDR3 protein: CASSIGLAGGSITEQFF; CDR3 DNA: TGTGCCAGCAGCATCGGACTAGCGGGAGGTTCCATCACTGAGCAGTTCTTC
J gene: TRBJ2-2; D gene: NA; CDR3 length: 15; V gene: TRBV19; clone size: NA; CDR3 protein: CASSIISGYTGELFF; CDR3 DNA: TGTGCCAGTAGTATCATAAGCGGATACACCGGGGAGCTGTTTTTT
J gene: TRBJ1-2; D gene: NA; CDR3 length: 15; V gene: TRBV4-3; clone size: NA; CDR3 protein: CASSQDRQNSRGYTF; CDR3 DNA: TGCGCCAGCAGCCAAGATAGGCAGAATTCGCGTGGCTACACCTTC